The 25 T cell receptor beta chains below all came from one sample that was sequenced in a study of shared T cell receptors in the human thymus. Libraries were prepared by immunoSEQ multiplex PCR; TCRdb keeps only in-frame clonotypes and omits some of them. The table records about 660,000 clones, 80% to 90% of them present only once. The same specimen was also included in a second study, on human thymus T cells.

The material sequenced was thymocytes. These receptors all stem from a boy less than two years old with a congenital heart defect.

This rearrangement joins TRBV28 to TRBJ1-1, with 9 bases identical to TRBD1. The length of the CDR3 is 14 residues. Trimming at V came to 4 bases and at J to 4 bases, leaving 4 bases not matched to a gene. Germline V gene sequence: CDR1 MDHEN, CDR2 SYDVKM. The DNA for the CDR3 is TGTGCCAGCAGTTGGACAGGGGTGGCCACTGAAGCTTTCTTT. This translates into CASSWTGVATEAFF.

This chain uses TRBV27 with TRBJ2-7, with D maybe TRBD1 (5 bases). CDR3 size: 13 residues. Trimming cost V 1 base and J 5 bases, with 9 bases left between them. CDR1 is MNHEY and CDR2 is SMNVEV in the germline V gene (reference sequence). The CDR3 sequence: CASSLYDRHEQYF. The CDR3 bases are TGTGCCAGCAGTTTATATGACAGACACGAGCAGTACTTC.

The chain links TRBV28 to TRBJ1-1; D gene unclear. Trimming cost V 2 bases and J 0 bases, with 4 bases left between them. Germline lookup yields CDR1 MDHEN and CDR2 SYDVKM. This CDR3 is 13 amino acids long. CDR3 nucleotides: TGTGCCAGCAGTTTAACAGTGAACACTGAAGCTTTCTTT. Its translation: CASSLTVNTEAFF.

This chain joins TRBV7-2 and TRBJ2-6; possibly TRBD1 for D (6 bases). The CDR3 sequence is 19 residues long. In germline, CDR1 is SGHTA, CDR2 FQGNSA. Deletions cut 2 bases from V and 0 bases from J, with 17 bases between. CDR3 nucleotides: TGTGCCAGCAGCTTACCCCCCCGGACAGAGCACTCTGGGGCCAACGTCCTGACTTTC. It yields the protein CASSLPPRTEHSGANVLTF.

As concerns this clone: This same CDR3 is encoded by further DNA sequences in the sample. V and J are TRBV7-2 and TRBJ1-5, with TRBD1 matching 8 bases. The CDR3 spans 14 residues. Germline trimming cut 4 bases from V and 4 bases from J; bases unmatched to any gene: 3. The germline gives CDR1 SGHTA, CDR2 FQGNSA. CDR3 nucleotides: TGTGCCAGCAGCTCCGGGACAGGTAATCAGCCCCAGCATTTT. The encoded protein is CASSSGTGNQPQHF. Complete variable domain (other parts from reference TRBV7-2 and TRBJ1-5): GAGVSQSPSNKVTEKGKDVELRCDPISGHTALYWYRQSLGQGLEFLIYFQGNSAPDKSGLPSDRFSAERTGGSVSTLTIQRTQQEDSAVYLCASSSGTGNQPQHFGDGTRLSIL.

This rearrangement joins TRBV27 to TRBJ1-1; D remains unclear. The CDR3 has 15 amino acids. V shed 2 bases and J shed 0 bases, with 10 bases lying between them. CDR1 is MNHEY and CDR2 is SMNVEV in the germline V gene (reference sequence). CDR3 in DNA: TGTGCCAGCAGTTTAGGACTTCCAGTGAACACTGAAGCTTTCTTT. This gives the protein CASSLGLPVNTEAFF.

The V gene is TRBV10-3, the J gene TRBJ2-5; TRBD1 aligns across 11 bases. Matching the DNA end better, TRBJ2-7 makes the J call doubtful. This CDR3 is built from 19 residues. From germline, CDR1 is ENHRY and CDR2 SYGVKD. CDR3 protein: CAIGLSGTGGEKSVHEQYF. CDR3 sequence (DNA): TGTGCCATCGGACTCTCGGGGACAGGGGGAGAAAAAAGCGTCCACGAGCAGTACTTC.

In DNA, the CDR3 is TGTGCCAGCAGCAAACTAGCGGGGGGCACAGATACGCAGTATTTT. Encoded protein: CASSKLAGGTDTQYF. This chain joins TRBV7-6 and TRBJ2-3, with 11 bases that match TRBD2. CDR1 is SGHVS, CDR2 FNYEAQ, per germline. Unmatched junction bases numbered 2, after V lost 5 bases and J lost 1 base. This CDR3 is built from 15 residues.

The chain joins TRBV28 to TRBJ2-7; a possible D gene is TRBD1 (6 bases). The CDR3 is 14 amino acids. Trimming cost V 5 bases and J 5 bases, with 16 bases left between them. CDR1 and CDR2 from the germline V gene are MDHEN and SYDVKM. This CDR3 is CASSPGTDSHEQYF. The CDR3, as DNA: TGTGCCAGCAGTCCGGGGACGGACAGTCACGAGCAGTACTTC.

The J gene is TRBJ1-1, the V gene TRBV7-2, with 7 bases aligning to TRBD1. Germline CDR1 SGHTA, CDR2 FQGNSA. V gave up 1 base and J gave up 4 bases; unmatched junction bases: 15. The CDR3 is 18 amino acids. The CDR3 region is CASSLVVRPTGIITEAFF. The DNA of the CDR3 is TGTGCCAGCAGCTTAGTAGTGCGACCGACAGGGATCATCACTGAAGCTTTCTTT.

The CDR3 region has the DNA TGTGCCAGCAGCCCAAGACTAGCGGGAGAGATATACGAGCAGTACTTC. Translated: CASSPRLAGEIYEQYF. The chain has TRBV7-6 and TRBJ2-7; 12 bases match TRBD2. Trimming cost V 5 bases and J 4 bases; bases outside gene matches: 9. This CDR3 comprises 16 residues. CDR1 and CDR2 (germline): SGHVS, FNYEAQ.

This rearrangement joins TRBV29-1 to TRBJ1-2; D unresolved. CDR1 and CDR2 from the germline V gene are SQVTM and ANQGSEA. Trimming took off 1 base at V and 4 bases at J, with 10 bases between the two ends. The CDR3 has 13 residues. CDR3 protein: CSVEGAALYGYTF. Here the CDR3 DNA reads TGCAGCGTTGAAGGGGCAGCACTCTATGGCTACACCTTC.

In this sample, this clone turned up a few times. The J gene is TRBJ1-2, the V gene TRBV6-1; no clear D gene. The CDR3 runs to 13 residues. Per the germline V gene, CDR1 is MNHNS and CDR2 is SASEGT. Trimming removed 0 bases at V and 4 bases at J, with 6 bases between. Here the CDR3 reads CASSEAQIYGYTF. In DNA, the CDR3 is TGTGCCAGCAGTGAAGCCCAAATCTATGGCTACACCTTC.

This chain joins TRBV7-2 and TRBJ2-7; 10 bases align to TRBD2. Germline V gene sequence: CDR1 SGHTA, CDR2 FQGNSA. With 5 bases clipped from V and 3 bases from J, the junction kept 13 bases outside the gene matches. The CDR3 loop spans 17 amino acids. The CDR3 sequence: CASSQDTSGKPLYEQYF. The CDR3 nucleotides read TGTGCCAGCAGCCAGGATACTAGCGGGAAGCCCCTCTACGAGCAGTACTTC.

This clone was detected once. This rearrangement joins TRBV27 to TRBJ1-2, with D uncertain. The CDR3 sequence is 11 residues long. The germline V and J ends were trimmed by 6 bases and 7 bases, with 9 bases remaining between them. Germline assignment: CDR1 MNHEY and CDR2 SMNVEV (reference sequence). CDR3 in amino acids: CASRGESGYTF. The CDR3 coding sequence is TGTGCCAGCAGAGGAGAATCTGGCTACACCTTC.

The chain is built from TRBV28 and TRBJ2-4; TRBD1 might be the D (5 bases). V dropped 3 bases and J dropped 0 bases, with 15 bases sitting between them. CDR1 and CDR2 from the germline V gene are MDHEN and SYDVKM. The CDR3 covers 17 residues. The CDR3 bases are TGTGCCAGCAGTTTGTCTCCGTCAGGGATAGCCAAAAACATTCAGTACTTC. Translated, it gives CASSLSPSGIAKNIQYF.

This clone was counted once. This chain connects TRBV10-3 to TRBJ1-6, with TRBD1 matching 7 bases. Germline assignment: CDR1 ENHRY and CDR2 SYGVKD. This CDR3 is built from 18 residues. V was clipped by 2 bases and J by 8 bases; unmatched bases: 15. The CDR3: CAISETDRAGIKDSPLHF. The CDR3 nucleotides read TGTGCCATCAGTGAGACCGACAGGGCGGGAATAAAAGATTCACCCCTCCACTTT.

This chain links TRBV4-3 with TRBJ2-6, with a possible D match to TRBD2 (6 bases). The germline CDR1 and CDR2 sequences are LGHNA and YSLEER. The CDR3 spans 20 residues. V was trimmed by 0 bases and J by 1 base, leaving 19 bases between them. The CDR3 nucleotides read TGCGCCAGCAGCCAAGATATGCCTAGCGTACTTAATTCTGGGGCCAACGTCCTGACTTTC. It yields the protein CASSQDMPSVLNSGANVLTF.

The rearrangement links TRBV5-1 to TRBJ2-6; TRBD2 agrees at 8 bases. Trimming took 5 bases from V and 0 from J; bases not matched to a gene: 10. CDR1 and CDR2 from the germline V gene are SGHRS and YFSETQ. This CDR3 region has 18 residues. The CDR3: CASSFILAVFSGANVLTF. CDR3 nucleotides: TGCGCCAGCAGTTTTATACTAGCGGTCTTCTCTGGGGCCAACGTCCTGACTTTC.

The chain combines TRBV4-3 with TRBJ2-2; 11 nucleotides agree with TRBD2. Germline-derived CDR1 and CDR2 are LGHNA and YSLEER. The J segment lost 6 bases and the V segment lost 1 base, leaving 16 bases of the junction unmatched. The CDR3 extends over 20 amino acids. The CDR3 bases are TGCGCCAGCAGCCAAGGGAACCTAGTTATAGCGGGAGGGTGGGCCGGGGAGCTGTTTTTT. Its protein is CASSQGNLVIAGGWAGELFF.

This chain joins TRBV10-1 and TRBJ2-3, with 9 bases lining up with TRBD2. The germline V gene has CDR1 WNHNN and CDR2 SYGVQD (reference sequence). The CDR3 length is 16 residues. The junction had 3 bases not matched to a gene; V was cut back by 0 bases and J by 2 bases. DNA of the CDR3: TGCGCCAGCAGTGAGTCGCGGGAGGGCCCCACAGATACGCAGTATTTT. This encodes CASSESREGPTDTQYF.

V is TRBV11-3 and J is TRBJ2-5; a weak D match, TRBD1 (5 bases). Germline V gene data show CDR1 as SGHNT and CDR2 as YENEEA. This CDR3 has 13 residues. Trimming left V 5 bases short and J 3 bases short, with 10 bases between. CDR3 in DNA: TGTGCCAGCAGCCAGGACAATGAAGAGACCCAGTACTTC. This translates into CASSQDNEETQYF.

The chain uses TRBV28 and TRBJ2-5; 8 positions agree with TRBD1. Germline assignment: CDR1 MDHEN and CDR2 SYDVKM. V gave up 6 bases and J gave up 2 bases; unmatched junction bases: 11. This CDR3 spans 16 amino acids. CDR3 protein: CASSPSDRGEQETQYF. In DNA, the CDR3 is TGTGCCAGCAGCCCTTCTGACAGGGGAGAACAAGAGACCCAGTACTTC.

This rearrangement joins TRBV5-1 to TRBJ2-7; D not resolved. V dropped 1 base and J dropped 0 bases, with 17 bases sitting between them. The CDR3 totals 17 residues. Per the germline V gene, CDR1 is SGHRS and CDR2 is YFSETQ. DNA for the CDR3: TGCGCCAGCAGCTTGTCAGACGTCCCGGGTCTCTCCTACGAGCAGTACTTC. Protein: CASSLSDVPGLSYEQYF.

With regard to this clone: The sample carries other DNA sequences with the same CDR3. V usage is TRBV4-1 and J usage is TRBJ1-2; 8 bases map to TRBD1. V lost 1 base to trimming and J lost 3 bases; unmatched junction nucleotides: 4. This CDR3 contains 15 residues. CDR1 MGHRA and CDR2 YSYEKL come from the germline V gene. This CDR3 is CASSQVLTGDYGYTF. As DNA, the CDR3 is TGCGCCAGCAGCCAAGTCCTGACAGGGGACTATGGCTACACCTTC.